Below are 15 T cell receptor beta chains sequenced from a single sample in a study of cytomegalovirus exposure and HLA in healthy donors. In the PCR, 60 Vbeta and 13 Jbeta primers were used. Using immunoSEQ multiplex PCR, the repertoire was profiled, and TCRdb retains in-frame clones only, with some absent. The sample lists 150,000 to 200,000 clones; around 62% were seen once. Material for sequencing was PBMCs. The origin of the receptors is a middle-aged man in good health and CMV-seronegative.

This clone was detected only once. V gene TRBV6-4 combines with J gene TRBJ2-1, with 8 bases that match TRBD1. The CDR3 has 15 residues. After removal of 0 bases from V and 3 bases from J, the junction contained 1 base not matched to a gene. The germline V gene encodes CDR1 MRHNA and CDR2 SNTAGT. Here the CDR3 reads CASSDSGTGYNEQFF. The CDR3 DNA reads as TGTGCCAGCAGTGACTCGGGGACAGGCTACAATGAGCAGTTCTTC.

V is TRBV19 and J is TRBJ2-3, with D perhaps matching TRBD2 (6 bases). The CDR3 sequence is 15 residues long. CDR1 and CDR2 (germline): LNHDA, SQIVND (reference sequence). Deletions cut 3 bases from V and 4 bases from J, with 14 bases between. The DNA of the CDR3 is TGTGCCAGTAGTATTTTCGCGGGATCCCCAGATACGCAGTATTTT. This codes for CASSIFAGSPDTQYF.

This rearrangement joins TRBV18 to TRBJ1-4; D is undetermined. This CDR3 has 13 amino acids. CDR1 and CDR2 (germline): KGHSH, LQKENI. Trimming shortened V by 6 bases and J by 5 bases, and 10 bases separated the two germline ends. The CDR3 loop reads CASSGGINEKLFF. The CDR3 DNA follows: TGTGCCAGCTCCGGAGGGATAAATGAAAAACTGTTTTTT.

The chain couples TRBV7-2 to TRBJ1-3, with D maybe TRBD1 (6 bases). The germline gives CDR1 SGHTA, CDR2 FQGNSA. The CDR3 runs to 16 residues. V lost 6 bases to trimming and J lost 2 bases, with 17 bases between them. CDR3 coding DNA: TGTGCCAGCAGAACAAGGGGGGGCTCCGCTGGAAACACCATATATTTT. Its translation: CASRTRGGSAGNTIYF.

This clone was observed a few times. The chain employs TRBV5-1 and TRBJ2-1, with 7 positions matching TRBD2. This CDR3 has 15 amino acids. The J segment lost 2 bases and the V segment lost 4 bases, leaving 6 bases of the junction unmatched. Germline V gene data show CDR1 as SGHRS and CDR2 as YFSETQ. CDR3 DNA sequence: TGCGCCAGCAGCAGAGGACTAGTCACCTACAATGAGCAGTTCTTC. This translates into CASSRGLVTYNEQFF.

The CDR3: CASRLGGSYEQYF. The CDR3 nucleotides are TGTGCCAGCAGACTTGGGGGGTCCTACGAGCAGTACTTC. The gene calls are TRBV28 and TRBJ2-7; D perhaps matches TRBD2 (6 bases). This CDR3 comprises 13 residues. V lost 6 bases and J lost 1, with 10 bases in between. Germline-derived CDR1 and CDR2 are MDHEN and SYDVKM.

A single count supports this clone. The rearrangement links TRBV15 to TRBJ2-7; TRBD1 aligns across 10 bases. The length of the CDR3 is 16 residues. Unmatched junction bases numbered 6, after V lost 0 bases and J lost 4 bases. In germline, CDR1 is LNHNV, CDR2 YYDKDF (reference sequence). This CDR3 reads CATSRDLAGQGYEQYF. The CDR3 DNA reads TGTGCCACCAGCAGAGATTTAGCGGGACAGGGGTACGAGCAGTACTTC.

The chain is built from TRBV11-1 and TRBJ2-5; 7 bases map to TRBD1. V lost 1 base and J lost 2; bases outside the gene matches: 1. Looked up from germline, CDR1 is SGHAT and CDR2 is FQDESV (reference sequence). The CDR3 is made up of 14 amino acids. Written as DNA, the CDR3 is TGTGCCAGCAGCTTAGACAGGGGACAAGAGACCCAGTACTTC. Translated: CASSLDRGQETQYF.

V gene TRBV5-1 combines with J gene TRBJ1-1, with 7 bases that match TRBD1. The CDR3 runs 15 residues. Germline CDR1 SGHRS, CDR2 YFSETQ. J gave up 1 base and V 3 bases, and 6 bases lay outside the gene matches. DNA for the CDR3: TGCGCCAGCAGCTCGGGACAGATCCAGAACACTGAAGCTTTCTTT. Protein: CASSSGQIQNTEAFF.

This rearrangement joins TRBV5-1 to TRBJ2-3; TRBD2 matches 7 bases. The CDR3 is 16 residues long. V trimming: 0 bases; J trimming: 1 base; junction bases outside the gene matches: 5. Germline CDR1 and CDR2: SGHRS and YFSETQ. The CDR3 bases are TGCGCCAGCAGCTTGGACCCTAGCGGCGGCACAGATACGCAGTATTTT. Amino acid sequence: CASSLDPSGGTDTQYF.

DNA for the CDR3: TGTGCCAGCAGCTTATCTTTTTCGGGGGGCACTGAAGCTTTCTTT. Translating it yields CASSLSFSGGTEAFF. The J gene is TRBJ1-1, the V gene TRBV7-9; TRBD1 might be the D (5 bases). CDR1 and CDR2 (germline): SEHNR, FQNEAQ (reference sequence). V was trimmed by 2 bases and J by 4 bases, leaving 14 bases between them. CDR3 length: 15 residues.

This clone has a handful of counts. The chain uses TRBV5-8 and TRBJ2-5; 16 bases fit TRBD2. From germline, CDR1 is SGHTS and CDR2 YDEGEE. Unmatched junction bases numbered 6, after V lost 4 bases and J lost 0 bases. CDR3 length: 18 residues. CDR3 bases: TGTGCCAGCAGCGATGGGACTAGCGGGGGGGGGTACCAAGAGACCCAGTACTTC. Protein sequence: CASSDGTSGGGYQETQYF.

The chain has TRBV10-1 and TRBJ1-2, with 8 positions matching TRBD1. The CDR3 covers 21 residues. In germline, CDR1 is WNHNN, CDR2 SYGVQD (reference sequence). The junction had 27 bases not matched to a gene; V was cut back by 7 bases and J by 2 bases. The CDR3 loop reads CASIMTGDVPKEINKNYGYTF. The CDR3 coding sequence is TGCGCCAGCATTATGACAGGGGACGTACCGAAGGAAATCAACAAAAACTATGGCTACACCTTC.

The chain joins TRBV10-3 to TRBJ2-3, with D unresolved. The CDR3 spans 18 residues. V lost 4 bases to trimming and J lost 0 bases, with 20 bases between them. Germline CDR1 ENHRY, CDR2 SYGVKD. The CDR3 DNA reads TGTGCCATCAGTGCCTCCCTGAGAGGCGTTACTAGCACAGATACGCAGTATTTT. This sequence encodes CAISASLRGVTSTDTQYF.

The chain has TRBV2 and TRBJ1-6, with D uncertain. The V and J ends lost 3 bases and 1 base respectively, with 13 bases between them. CDR3 length equals 17 residues. Germline V lookup: CDR1 SNHLY, CDR2 FYNNEI. The DNA of the CDR3 is TGTGCCAGCAGTGACCGCCCTTCGGGGTCCTATAATTCACCCCTCCACTTT. Its protein is CASSDRPSGSYNSPLHF. Full variable domain (rest looked up from reference TRBV2 and TRBJ1-6): EPEVTQTPSHQVTQMGQEVILRCVPISNHLYFYWYRQILGQKVEFLVSFYNNEISEKSEIFDDQFSVERPDGSNFTLKIRSTKLEDSAMYFCASSDRPSGSYNSPLHFGNGTRLTVT.